A single sample is the source of the 22 T cell receptor beta chains below, sequenced in a study of early stage breast cancer tumors. The method was immunoSEQ multiplex PCR; TCRdb's version includes in-frame clones alone and lacks a portion of them. Among 20,000 to 30,000 clones, 55% to 80% were seen once, and the ten largest hold 9.5% to 10%. Material: breast tumor tissue. These receptors came from a person between 55 and 69 years old with breast cancer.

This clone was picked up many times. The chain carries TRBV4-3 and TRBJ2-2, with D tentatively TRBD1 (5 bases). The V gene lost 4 bases and the J gene lost 6 bases, with 24 bases spanning the gap. Germline loops: CDR1 LGHNA, CDR2 YSLEER. This CDR3 region has 18 residues. Here the CDR3 DNA reads TGCGCCAGCAGCCCTCTCATGACAAGTCGCAGGGTAGCCGGGGAGCTGTTTTTT. As protein: CASSPLMTSRRVAGELFF.

The chain employs TRBV19 and TRBJ2-1; TRBD2 agrees at 9 bases. The CDR3 loop spans 17 amino acids. Trimming at V came to 4 bases and at J to 2 bases, leaving 9 bases not matched to a gene. Per the germline V gene, CDR1 is LNHDA and CDR2 is SQIVND (reference sequence). DNA for the CDR3: TGTGCCAGTAGTAGTAGCGGGAGAAGATCCCCCTACAATGAGCAGTTCTTC. Residues: CASSSSGRRSPYNEQFF.

This rearrangement joins TRBV25-1 to TRBJ1-3; D unclear. The CDR3 loop spans 11 amino acids. V lost 4 bases and J 10 bases, leaving 8 bases between the germline ends. The germline V gene encodes CDR1 MGHDK and CDR2 SYGVNS. CDR3 in DNA: TGTGCCAGCAGTGCGAAAGAGACCATATATTTT. Its translation is CASSAKETIYF.

The chain is built from TRBV9 and TRBJ2-7; TRBD2 matches 8 bases. The CDR3 totals 15 residues. Germline CDR1 SGDLS, CDR2 YYNGEE. The V segment lost 4 bases and the J segment 2 bases; nucleotides outside the gene matches: 8. The CDR3 DNA reads as TGTGCCAGCAGCCCGCCCGGGACTAGTCCCTACGAGCAGTACTTC. It codes for CASSPPGTSPYEQYF.

This clone is a singleton in its sample. V is TRBV19 and J is TRBJ2-4, with D perhaps TRBD1 (6 bases). CDR3 size: 14 residues. Looked up from germline, CDR1 is LNHDA and CDR2 is SQIVND (reference sequence). Trimming pared 10 bases from V and 4 bases from J, leaving 17 bases between. In DNA, the CDR3 is TGTGCCACTACTGAGGGACATGAAAAAAACATTCAGTACTTC. Translated, it gives CATTEGHEKNIQYF.

The chain's CDR3 is CASSVSAGATDTQYF. CDR3 DNA: TGTGCCAGCAGCGTATCGGCAGGGGCCACAGATACGCAGTATTTT. The V and J genes are TRBV9 and TRBJ2-3; possibly TRBD1 for D (6 bases). Trimming pared 1 base from V and 2 bases from J, leaving 11 bases between. The CDR3 is made up of 15 amino acids. The germline gives CDR1 SGDLS, CDR2 YYNGEE.

The V and J genes are TRBV19 and TRBJ1-5, with unresolved D. Germline values: CDR1 LNHDA, CDR2 SQIVND (reference sequence). The CDR3 contains 14 residues. The ends were cut back, 11 bases at V and 0 bases at J, with 14 bases in the middle. The CDR3 region has the DNA TGTGCCTCCGCCGGGGATTATAGCAATCAGCCCCAGCATTTT. Amino acids: CASAGDYSNQPQHF.

J is TRBJ1-2 and V is TRBV6-1; tentatively, D is TRBD1 (6 bases). With 2 bases removed from V and 0 bases from J, the gap between germline ends came to 13 bases. The CDR3 spans 16 residues. The germline CDR1 and CDR2 sequences are MNHNS and SASEGT. CDR3 nucleotides: TGTGCCAGCAGTGAAACAGGGCCCCCTCCTAACTATGGCTACACCTTC. Protein product: CASSETGPPPNYGYTF.

This clone was seen more than once but under ten times. This chain joins TRBV7-2 and TRBJ2-3; 8 bases align to TRBD2. Germline values: CDR1 SGHTA, CDR2 FQGNSA. Trimming took 5 bases from V and 6 from J; bases not matched to a gene: 7. CDR3 size: 14 residues. The CDR3 region has the DNA TGTGCCAGCAGCCCAAGCGGGAGCAGCGATACGCAGTATTTT. Its protein is CASSPSGSSDTQYF.

This clone was counted only a few times. This chain links TRBV6-1 with TRBJ2-7; 10 bases are a match to TRBD1. The germline V gene has CDR1 MNHNS and CDR2 SASEGT. V lost 7 bases and J lost 6; bases outside the gene matches: 9. The CDR3 length is 14 residues. The CDR3 loop is CASTLDRGLGEQYF. In DNA, the CDR3 is TGTGCCAGCACTCTCGACAGGGGGCTCGGCGAGCAGTACTTC.

The chain carries TRBV30 and TRBJ2-7, with D possibly TRBD1 on 5 matching bases. In germline, CDR1 is GTSNPN, CDR2 SVGIG (reference sequence). The CDR3 is 13 amino acids. The ends were cut back, 2 bases at V and 4 bases at J, with 12 bases in the middle. DNA of the CDR3: TGTGCCTGGAGTTATTTGGGGCTGTACGAGCAGTACTTC. This gives the protein CAWSYLGLYEQYF. Complete variable domain (other parts from reference TRBV30 and TRBJ2-7): SQTIHQWPATLVQPVGSPLSLECTVEGTSNPNLYWYRQAAGRGLQLLFYSVGIGQISSEVPQNLSASRPQDRQFILSSKKLLLSDSGFYLCAWSYLGLYEQYFGPGTRLTVT.

J is TRBJ2-2 and V is TRBV10-1; 7 nucleotides align to TRBD1. Germline V gene sequence: CDR1 WNHNN, CDR2 SYGVQD (reference sequence). The CDR3 covers 15 residues. With V trimmed by 6 bases and J by 0 bases, 4 bases remained unmatched. CDR3 in amino acids: CASRAGTANTGELFF. The CDR3 nucleotides are TGCGCCAGCAGGGCCGGGACAGCGAACACCGGGGAGCTGTTTTTT.

This sequence joins TRBV7-9 and TRBJ2-2; 12 bases agree with TRBD2. V was pared by 5 bases and J by 0 bases, with 7 bases of the junction left unmatched. Germline V lookup: CDR1 SEHNR, CDR2 FQNEAQ (reference sequence). The CDR3 is made up of 18 amino acids. The CDR3 nucleotides are TGTGCCAGCAGCAATCCCGGGACTAGCGGGTCGAACACCGGGGAGCTGTTTTTT. Encoded protein: CASSNPGTSGSNTGELFF.

V and J are TRBV28 and TRBJ2-7; D not certain. The germline V and J ends were trimmed by 3 bases and 3 bases, with 6 bases remaining between them. The CDR3 is 12 residues long. Germline-derived CDR1 and CDR2 are MDHEN and SYDVKM. The CDR3 coding sequence is TGTGCCAGCAGTTTCGGAGTCTACGAGCAGTACTTC. It codes for CASSFGVYEQYF.

J is TRBJ1-2 and V is TRBV6-5; D remains unclear. This CDR3 comprises 14 residues. With 4 bases removed from V and 5 bases from J, the gap between germline ends came to 14 bases. Germline V gene lookup returns CDR1 MNHEY and CDR2 SVGAGI. In nucleotides, the CDR3 is TGTGCCAGCAGTTCCCTAGGACTTTTATATGGCTACACCTTC. Residues: CASSSLGLLYGYTF.

This clone has more than one count but fewer than ten. One end of the junction does not line up with germline, which may come from a read error. This rearrangement joins TRBV5-4 to TRBJ2-1, with 16 bases identical to TRBD2. This CDR3 has 15 residues. The germline V gene encodes CDR1 SGHNT and CDR2 YYREEE (reference sequence). CDR3 residues: CASSHGGLAGGLQFF. The CDR3 coding sequence is TGCGCCAGCAGCCACGGGGGACTAGCGGGAGGGTTACAGTTCTTC.

J is TRBJ1-3 and V is TRBV5-6; no firm D call. Germline lookup yields CDR1 SGHDT and CDR2 YYEEEE. This CDR3 has 14 amino acids. Trimming removed 0 bases from V and 3 bases from J, with 7 bases in between. CDR3 sequence reads: CASSLGVDGNTIYF. The CDR3, as DNA: TGTGCCAGCAGCTTGGGTGTAGATGGAAACACCATATATTTT. The full variable domain, completed using reference TRBV5-6 and TRBJ1-3, is DAGVTQSPTHLIKTRGQQVTLRCSPKSGHDTVSWYQQALGQGPQFIFQYYEEEERQRGNFPDRFSGHQFPNYSSELNVNALLLGDSALYLCASSLGVDGNTIYFGEGSWLTVV.

As to this clone: Other DNA sequences in this specimen translate into the identical CDR3. The CDR3 DNA follows: TGTGCCAGCAGTGTGCTAGCGGGAGGGTCGAACACCGGGGAGCTGTTTTTT. Amino acids: CASSVLAGGSNTGELFF. The chain has TRBV6-4 and TRBJ2-2, with 12 bases aligning to TRBD2. V was clipped by 4 bases and J by 0 bases; unmatched bases: 3. This CDR3 spans 17 amino acids. Germline CDR1 reads MRHNA; CDR2 reads SNTAGT.

This clone came up a few times. The J gene is TRBJ2-7, the V gene TRBV10-3; 8 bases agree with TRBD2. Germline trimming cut 5 bases from V and 0 bases from J; bases unmatched to any gene: 9. The CDR3 runs to 16 residues. Germline values: CDR1 ENHRY, CDR2 SYGVKD. CDR3 protein: CAISSRVSGNSYEQYF. The CDR3 nucleotides read TGTGCCATCAGTAGCCGAGTTAGCGGGAACTCCTACGAGCAGTACTTC.

A few counts support this clone. The chain joins TRBV2 to TRBJ1-1, with 10 bases lining up with TRBD1. This CDR3 is built from 14 residues. J gave up 7 bases and V 6 bases, and 8 bases lay outside the gene matches. Germline CDR1 and CDR2: SNHLY and FYNNEI. The CDR3 DNA reads as TGTGCCAGCAGCGATGGACAGGGGGATTTTGAAGCTTTCTTT. It codes for CASSDGQGDFEAFF.

With respect to this clone: The junction does not match germline at one end; this may be a read error. This rearrangement joins TRBV20-1 to TRBJ1-2; D is unclear. The CDR3 loop spans 11 amino acids. CDR1 and CDR2 (germline): DFQATT, SNEGSKA (reference sequence). CDR3 residues: CSARDSIVSAF. CDR3 DNA sequence: TGCAGTGCTAGAGATTCGATAGTGAGCGCCTTC.

The gene calls are TRBV30 and TRBJ1-3; tentatively, D is TRBD1 (5 bases). The length of the CDR3 is 12 residues. Germline V gene data show CDR1 as GTSNPN and CDR2 as SVGIG (reference sequence). V dropped 8 bases and J dropped 4 bases, with 12 bases sitting between them. The CDR3 is CAGARDGNTIYF. The CDR3 coding sequence is TGTGCCGGGGCGAGAGACGGAAACACCATATATTTT.